This section outlines one T cell receptor (beta chain) sequence together with its context. Its antigen is unidentified. Thawed unstimulated PBMCs were FACS-sorted by CD3, CD4 and CD8 into two populations. This entry comes from a study of T cell clones after liver transplantation. Study context: Post-transplant blood was tracked for graft-donor-reactive T cell clones identified in a pre-transplant mixed lymphocyte reaction. Timepoints were pre-transplant, pre-withdrawal, and after withdrawal was completed or failed. Findings of the study overall: A significant post-transplant drop in circulating graft-donor-reactive CD4 TCRbeta sequences occurred in most of the 8 subjects.

This CDR3 has 13 amino acids. Looked up from germline, CDR1 is SNHLY and CDR2 is FYNNEI. V lost 6 bases to trimming and J lost 4 bases; unmatched junction nucleotides: 5. TCRdb's copy holds only in-frame clones and misses some; the assay was immunoSEQ multiplex PCR. This sample has under 150,000 clones, with around nine tenths found just once. This receptor was taken from a human patient who received a liver transplant. Some of the T cells might come from the graft donor. Specimen: CD4+ T cells from blood, collected 12 months after liver transplant. V gene TRBV2 combines with J gene TRBJ1-1, with 7 nucleotides matching TRBD1. For the CDR3, the DNA is TGTGCCAGCAGCAGGGGGGAGGGCACTGAAGCTTTCTTT. It is translated as CASSRGEGTEAFF.